This record concerns one T cell receptor beta chain sequence. Its specificity is unknown. The data belong to a study of breast tumors, draining lymph nodes, adjacent tissues. Study-level points and caveats: Compared with lymph nodes, tumors were less diverse; compared with nontumor tissue, more.

TCRdb used MiXCR to reprocess the multiplex PCR reads, holding one entry per CDR3 protein. This table holds approximately 23,000 distinct CDR3 sequences, approximately 75% found once. Input material: tumor-adjacent breast tissue. This TCR was recovered from a female donor with breast cancer. Some clones in this sample may be carry-over from other donors' samples.

CDR3 region: CASSTVGELFF. As DNA, the CDR3 is TGTGCCAGCAGCACTGTCGGGGAACTGTTCTTC. The chain recombines TRBV6-5 with TRBJ2-1; maybe TRBD2 (5 bases). V shed 6 bases and J shed 15 bases, with 15 bases lying between them. Germline V gene lookup returns CDR1 MNHEY and CDR2 SVGAGI. This CDR3 region has 11 residues.